This is a list of T cell receptor beta chains from one sample in a study of T cell clonotyping in hematopoietic cell transplantation. Repertoires were generated with immunoSEQ multiplex PCR, while TCRdb's copy carries only in-frame clones and drops some. The data contain 2,200 or so clones, over 70% of them singletons. The material sequenced was PBMCs, taken 100 days after allogeneic stem cell transplant. These receptors originate from a male patient aged 50 or older who had an allogeneic stem cell transplant from a related donor, so the T cells may come from the graft donor. Some clones in this sample may be carry-over from other donors' samples. The CDR3 runs from the conserved cysteine through the conserved F or W. Each record gives: D gene, clone size, V gene, J gene, CDR3 DNA, CDR3 protein. D genes are given only for firm matches. Size is stated for part of the rows, as once, few or many counts, or as a class when the clone is expanded.

D: NA; size: NA; V: TRBV29-1; J: TRBJ2-7; DNA: TGCAGCGCCTACGCAGGGGCAGGGTTGGGCGAGCAGTACTTC; CDR3: CSAYAGAGLGEQYF
D: NA; size: NA; V: TRBV2; J: TRBJ2-1; DNA: TGTGCCAGCAGCGGACAGATACTTTACAATGAGCAATTCTTC; CDR3: CASSGQILYNEQFF
D: NA; size: NA; V: TRBV5-1; J: TRBJ2-7; DNA: TGCGCCAGCAGCTTACTTTCCCACTCCTACGAGCAGTACTTC; CDR3: CASSLLSHSYEQYF
D: NA; size: NA; V: TRBV11-2; J: TRBJ2-1; DNA: TGTGCCAGCAGCCCGGATAGGGTAGGGGGTGAGCAGTTCTTC; CDR3: CASSPDRVGGEQFF
D: NA; size: few; V: TRBV28; J: TRBJ2-1; DNA: TGTGCCAGCAGTCTCTCAGGGGTTCTGTGGAATGAGCAGTTCTTC; CDR3: CASSLSGVLWNEQFF
D: NA; size: NA; V: TRBV9; J: TRBJ1-6; DNA: TGTGCCAGCAGCATACGACAGGACCATAATTCACCCCTCCACTTT; CDR3: CASSIRQDHNSPLHF
D: NA; size: NA; V: TRBV7-9; J: TRBJ2-6; DNA: TGTGCCAGCAGCTTGGGGGTTGGGGCCAACGTCCTGACTTTC; CDR3: CASSLGVGANVLTF
D: NA; size: NA; V: TRBV2; J: TRBJ2-7; DNA: TGTGCCAGCAGAGGGGGTACAGGTAACTACGAGCAGTACTTC; CDR3: CASRGGTGNYEQYF
D: NA; size: NA; V: TRBV28; J: TRBJ2-7; DNA: TGTGCCAGCAGTTTAGGGGACGGTTCGTACGAGCAGTACTTC; CDR3: CASSLGDGSYEQYF
D: NA; size: NA; V: TRBV25-1; J: TRBJ1-1; DNA: TGTGCCAGCAGTGAATATAGGACACCCCATGGGGAAGCTTTCTTT; CDR3: CASSEYRTPHGEAFF
D: TRBD1; size: NA; V: TRBV6-6; J: TRBJ2-1; DNA: TGTGCCAGCAGCTCCCGGGGACAGGGGGCTGGGAATGAGCAGTTCTTC; CDR3: CASSSRGQGAGNEQFF
D: NA; size: NA; V: TRBV30; J: TRBJ2-2; DNA: TGTGCCTGGATCGGCGGGGGCAGGGAGCTGTTTTTT; CDR3: CAWIGGGRELFF
D: NA; size: NA; V: TRBV6-1; J: TRBJ2-7; DNA: TGTGCCAGCAGCAGGGGAGAGTCCGAGCAGTACTTC; CDR3: CASSRGESEQYF
D: NA; size: NA; V: TRBV11-2; J: TRBJ2-7; DNA: TGTGCCAGCCGACAGGGAGGGAAGCCCTACGAGCAGTACTTC; CDR3: CASRQGGKPYEQYF
D: TRBD1; size: NA; V: TRBV5-6; J: TRBJ2-1; DNA: TGTGCCAGCAGCTTTCCACCGGGACAGAGAACTGATGAGCAGTTCTTC; CDR3: CASSFPPGQRTDEQFF
D: NA; size: NA; V: TRBV10-3; J: TRBJ2-3; DNA: TGTGCCATCCCAGGGCGAAGACCAGATACGCAGTATTTT; CDR3: CAIPGRRPDTQYF
D: TRBD1; size: NA; V: TRBV6-5; J: TRBJ2-1; DNA: TGTGCCAGCAGGCCGACAGGGAACATAATCAATGAGCAGTTCTTC; CDR3: CASRPTGNIINEQFF
D: NA; size: NA; V: TRBV5-1; J: TRBJ1-1; DNA: TGCGCCAGCAGAGGATTGTGGACAGAGAACACTGAAGCTTTCTTT; CDR3: CASRGLWTENTEAFF
D: NA; size: NA; V: TRBV10-3; J: TRBJ1-4; DNA: TGTGCCATCAGAGAAGAGGGACAAGGTGAAAAACTGTTTTTT; CDR3: CAIREEGQGEKLFF
D: NA; size: once; V: TRBV6-5; J: TRBJ1-2; DNA: TGTGCCAGCAGCACCCGGGACTCGAGCTATGGCTACACCTTC; CDR3: CASSTRDSSYGYTF
D: TRBD2; size: NA; V: TRBV4-3; J: TRBJ2-7; DNA: TGCGCCAGCAGCCAAGATCGGCGGGGGGTCCCATCCTACGAGCAGTACTTC; CDR3: CASSQDRRGVPSYEQYF
D: NA; size: large; V: TRBV5-6; J: TRBJ1-1; DNA: TGTGCCAGCAGCTTGCGGGGGACTGAAGCTTTCTTT; CDR3: CASSLRGTEAFF
D: NA; size: NA; V: TRBV29-1; J: TRBJ2-5; DNA: TGCAGCGTTGGGCGCTCTGGGACCCAGTACTTC; CDR3: CSVGRSGTQYF
D: NA; size: NA; V: TRBV13; J: TRBJ2-2; DNA: TGTGCCAGCAGCCGGGGTGGGAACACCGGGGAGCTGTTTTTT; CDR3: CASSRGGNTGELFF
D: NA; size: NA; V: TRBV30; J: TRBJ1-4; DNA: TGTGCCTTCCCACCGTGGGAACCCGCAACTAATGAAAAACTGTTTTTT; CDR3: CAFPPWEPATNEKLFF
D: TRBD2; size: NA; V: TRBV14; J: TRBJ2-3; DNA: TGTGCCAGCAGCCCGGGGTTTAGCGGGCTAACAGATACGCAGTATTTT; CDR3: CASSPGFSGLTDTQYF
D: NA; size: NA; V: TRBV7-8; J: TRBJ2-3; DNA: TGTGCCAGCAGCCCGAGCACAAATACGCAGTATTTT; CDR3: CASSPSTNTQYF
D: NA; size: NA; V: TRBV7-9; J: TRBJ2-7; DNA: TGTGCCAGCAGCCCCTGGGGCGGGTTCAGCTCCTACGAGCAGTACTTC; CDR3: CASSPWGGFSSYEQYF
D: NA; size: NA; V: TRBV29-1; J: TRBJ2-2; DNA: TGCAGCGTTACTTTAGGGGGAACCGGGGAGCTGTTTTTT; CDR3: CSVTLGGTGELFF
D: NA; size: NA; V: TRBV5-6; J: TRBJ2-7; DNA: TGTGCCAGCAGCTTGTCTCCCAAACCCTTACGTTACGAGCAGTACTTC; CDR3: CASSLSPKPLRYEQYF
D: NA; size: NA; V: TRBV9; J: TRBJ1-6; DNA: TGTGCCAGCAGCGTAGGACTTTTCAATTCACCCCTCCACTTT; CDR3: CASSVGLFNSPLHF
D: TRBD2; size: NA; V: TRBV28; J: TRBJ2-7; DNA: TGTGCCAGCGGGGGGGACTACGAGCAGTACTTC; CDR3: CASGGDYEQYF
D: TRBD1; size: few; V: TRBV7-2; J: TRBJ2-1; DNA: TGTGCCAGCAGCCCCCGGGACAGGGGTGCGAATGAGCAGTTCTTC; CDR3: CASSPRDRGANEQFF